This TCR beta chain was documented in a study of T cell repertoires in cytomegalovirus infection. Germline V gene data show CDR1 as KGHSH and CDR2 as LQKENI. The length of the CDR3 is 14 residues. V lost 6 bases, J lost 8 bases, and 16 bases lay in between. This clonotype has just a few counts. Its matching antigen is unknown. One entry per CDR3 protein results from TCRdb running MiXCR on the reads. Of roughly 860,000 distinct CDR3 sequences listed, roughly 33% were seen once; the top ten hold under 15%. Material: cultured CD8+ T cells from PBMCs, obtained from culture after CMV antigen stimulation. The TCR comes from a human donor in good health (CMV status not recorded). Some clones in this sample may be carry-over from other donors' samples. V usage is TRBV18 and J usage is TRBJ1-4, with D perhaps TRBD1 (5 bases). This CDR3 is CASSPGEGREKLFF. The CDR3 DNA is TGTGCCAGCTCCCCGGGGGAAGGACGGGAAAAACTGTTTTTT.